Reported below is one TCR beta chain. What it binds is unknown. This sample was taken from a study of cytomegalovirus exposure and HLA in healthy donors. PCR amplification relied on 60 Vbeta primers (plus 13 Jbeta primers). Assay: immunoSEQ multiplex PCR; the TCRdb copy retains only in-frame clones and omits some. Among approximately 69,000 clones, around 76% were seen once, and the ten largest hold 22%. Germline V gene data show CDR1 as MGHRA and CDR2 as YSYEKL. Trimming removed 1 base from V and 3 bases from J, with 16 bases in between. The CDR3 is made up of 16 amino acids. Study outcomes and limitations: The Asian-associated ancestry cluster reportedly had fewer N-insertions than the roughly 670-donor mean in a later analysis.

V is TRBV4-1 and J is TRBJ2-7; D is unclear. The material sequenced was PBMCs. The TCR originated in a young woman in good health and CMV-seropositive. The CDR3 DNA sequence: TGCGCCAGCAGCCAAGCAGGAAGTCTCAATTTCTACGAGCAGTACTTC. As protein: CASSQAGSLNFYEQYF.